Below are 2 T cell receptor beta chains sequenced from a single sample in a study of post-analysis software for immune sequencing data. Prepared TCR beta cDNA libraries contained unique molecular identifiers. TCRdb processed the PCR reads anew with MiXCR; each CDR3 protein has one entry. Seen here are 150,000 to 200,000 distinct CDR3 sequences, under 40% observed once, and the top ten hold under 30%. The source was blood, collected after autologous hematopoietic stem cell transplantation. The source of these receptors is a girl aged 5-17 years with multiple sclerosis.

The gene calls are TRBV7-2 and TRBJ2-4, with 12 bases lining up with TRBD2. Germline trimming cut 1 base from V and 13 bases from J; bases unmatched to any gene: 11. Germline loops: CDR1 SGHTA, CDR2 FQGNSA. The CDR3 runs 16 residues. The CDR3 loop reads CASSLGLGLAGPEQYF. The CDR3 DNA reads as TGTGCCAGCAGCTTAGGGCTTGGACTAGCGGGACCTGAGCAGTACTTC.

This clonotype was counted a few times. This chain uses TRBV20-1 with TRBJ2-5; D perhaps matches TRBD1 (6 bases). The J call may be wrong; the DNA end is better matched by TRBJ2-7. The CDR3 totals 14 residues. In germline, CDR1 is DFQATT, CDR2 SNEGSKA (reference sequence). CDR3 region: CSANDRKGIREQYF. The CDR3 region has the DNA TGCAGTGCTAATGACAGGAAAGGGATTCGCGAGCAGTACTTC.